The sequence of this T cell receptor (beta chain) was determined in a study of T cells in Graves' hyperthyroidism and ophthalmopathy. Findings and caveats of the study: Also found in blood were most expanded thyroid clonotypes above 0.001. Ophthalmopathy was model-predicted a median about 6.7 months pre-onset.

The CDR3 contains 13 residues. The germline V gene encodes CDR1 MGHRA and CDR2 YSYEKL. V gave up 0 bases and J gave up 4 bases, with 7 bases separating them. Patients aged 18 to 65 had newly diagnosed hyperthyroidism lasting under 2 months. The PBMCs were sourced from fresh peripheral blood (10 ml). In regard to this clonotype: Its target is unknown.

Using RNA transcripts as the source, TCR beta CDR3 regions were amplified. First-round RT-PCR targeting the TCR CDR3 was performed with the HTBI primer set. Using its own MiXCR run on the multiplex PCR reads, TCRdb lists one record per CDR3 protein. The sample has around 600,000 distinct CDR3 sequences, 15% to 18% seen once. The sample was blood. This chain joins TRBV4-1 and TRBJ2-7; D unresolved. The sequence came from a woman aged 25-40 years with Graves' hyperthyroidism. The CDR3: CASSQEVAYEQYF. Written as DNA, the CDR3 is TGCGCCAGCAGCCAAGAGGTCGCTTACGAGCAGTACTTC.